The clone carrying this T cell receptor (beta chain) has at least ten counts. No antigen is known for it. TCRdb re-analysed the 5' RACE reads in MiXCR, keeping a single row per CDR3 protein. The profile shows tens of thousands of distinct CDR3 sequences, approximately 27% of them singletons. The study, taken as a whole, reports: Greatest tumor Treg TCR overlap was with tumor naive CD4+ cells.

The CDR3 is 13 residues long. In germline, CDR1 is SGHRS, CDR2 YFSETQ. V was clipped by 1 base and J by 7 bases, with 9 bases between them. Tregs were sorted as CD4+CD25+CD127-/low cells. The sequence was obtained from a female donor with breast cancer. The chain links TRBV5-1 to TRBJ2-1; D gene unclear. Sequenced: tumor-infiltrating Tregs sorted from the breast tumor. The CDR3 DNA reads TGCGCCAGCAGCTTGATTACAGATAATGAGCAGTTCTTC. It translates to CASSLITDNEQFF.